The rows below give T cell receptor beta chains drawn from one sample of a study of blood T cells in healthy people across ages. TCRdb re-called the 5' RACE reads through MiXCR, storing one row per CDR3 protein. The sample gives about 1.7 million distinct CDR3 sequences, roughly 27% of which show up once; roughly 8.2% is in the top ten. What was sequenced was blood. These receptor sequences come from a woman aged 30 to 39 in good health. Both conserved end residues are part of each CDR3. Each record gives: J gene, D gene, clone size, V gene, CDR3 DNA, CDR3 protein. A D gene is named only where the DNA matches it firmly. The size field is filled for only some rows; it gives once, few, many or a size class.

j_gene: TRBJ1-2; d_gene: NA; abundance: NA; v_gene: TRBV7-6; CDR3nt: TGTGCCAGCAGCCCAGCGGCCGGATACTATGGCTACACCTTC; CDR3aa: CASSPAAGYYGYTF
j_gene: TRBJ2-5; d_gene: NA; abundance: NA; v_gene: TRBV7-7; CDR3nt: TGTGCCATCAGCTTACAGGACCAATGGGGAGAGACCCAGTACTTC; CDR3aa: CAISLQDQWGETQYF
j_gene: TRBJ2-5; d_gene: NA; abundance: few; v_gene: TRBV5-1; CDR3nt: TGTGCCAGCAGCCTCTCCGGGACCCGGGGAGAGACCCAGTACTTC; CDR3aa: CASSLSGTRGETQYF
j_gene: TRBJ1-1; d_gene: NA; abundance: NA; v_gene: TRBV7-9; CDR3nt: TGTGCCAGCAGCGAACAGGGTTCCATGAACACTGAAGCTTTCTTT; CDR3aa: CASSEQGSMNTEAFF
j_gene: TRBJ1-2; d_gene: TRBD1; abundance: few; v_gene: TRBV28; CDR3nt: TGTGCCAGCAGAAGGACAGGGCGGAATGGCTACACCTTC; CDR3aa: CASRRTGRNGYTF
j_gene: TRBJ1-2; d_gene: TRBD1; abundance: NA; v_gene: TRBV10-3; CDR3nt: TGTGCCATCAGGGCAGTTGGACAGGGGGGCGGCTACACCTTC; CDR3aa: CAIRAVGQGGGYTF
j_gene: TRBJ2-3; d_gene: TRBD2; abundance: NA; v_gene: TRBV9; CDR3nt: TGTGCCAGCAGCGCCCTAGCGGAGACCACAGATACGCAGTATTTT; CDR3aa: CASSALAETTDTQYF
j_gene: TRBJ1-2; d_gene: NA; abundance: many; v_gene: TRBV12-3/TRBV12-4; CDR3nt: TGTGCCAGCAGTTTTAGTCCGGACTATGGCTACACCTTC; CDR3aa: CASSFSPDYGYTF
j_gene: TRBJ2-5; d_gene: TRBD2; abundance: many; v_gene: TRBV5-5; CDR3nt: TGTGCCAGCAGCTCTAATGGACTAGCGGGGGGCCAAGAGACCCAGTACTTC; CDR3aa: CASSSNGLAGGQETQYF
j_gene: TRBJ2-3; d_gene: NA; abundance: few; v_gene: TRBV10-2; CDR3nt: TGCGCCAGCAGTGGTTGGCGGATCAGCACAGATACGCAGTATTTT; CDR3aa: CASSGWRISTDTQYF
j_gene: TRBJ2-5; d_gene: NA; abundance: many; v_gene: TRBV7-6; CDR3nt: TGTGCCAGCAGCTTAGTATCCGCTGAAGGGGAGACCCAGTACTTC; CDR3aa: CASSLVSAEGETQYF
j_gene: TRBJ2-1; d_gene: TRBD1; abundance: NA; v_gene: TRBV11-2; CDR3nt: TGTGCCAGCAGCTTGGCCGGGACAGGGAAGGATGAGCAGTTCTTC; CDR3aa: CASSLAGTGKDEQFF
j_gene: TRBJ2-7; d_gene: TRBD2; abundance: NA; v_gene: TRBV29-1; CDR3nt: TGCAGCGTTGATGGACTAGCGGGAGTAAGGGACGAGCAGTACTTC; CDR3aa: CSVDGLAGVRDEQYF
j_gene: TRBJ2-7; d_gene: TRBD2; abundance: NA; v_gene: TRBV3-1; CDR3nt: TGTGCCAGCAGCCAAGAGGCTAGCGGGGGTGAGCAGTACTTC; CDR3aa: CASSQEASGGEQYF
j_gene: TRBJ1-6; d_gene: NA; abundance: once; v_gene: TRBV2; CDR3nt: TGTGCCAGCAGTGATAAACGGGGGACGGGTTCACCCCTCCACTTT; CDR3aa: CASSDKRGTGSPLHF
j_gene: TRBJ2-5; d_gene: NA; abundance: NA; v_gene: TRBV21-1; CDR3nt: TGTGCCAGCAGCAAAGCGCTCTCAAAAGGCCGGCGGGAGCAGTACTTC; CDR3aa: CASSKALSKGRREQYF
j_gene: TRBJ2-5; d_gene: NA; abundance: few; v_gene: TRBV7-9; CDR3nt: TGTGCCAGCAGCTTGAACCAACAGGGTAACCAAGAGACCCAGTACTTC; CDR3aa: CASSLNQQGNQETQYF
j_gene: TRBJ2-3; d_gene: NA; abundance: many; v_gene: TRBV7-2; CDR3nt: TGTGCCAGCAGCTTAGAGTTCACAGATACGCAGTATTTT; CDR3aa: CASSLEFTDTQYF
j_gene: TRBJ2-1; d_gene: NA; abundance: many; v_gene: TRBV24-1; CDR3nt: TGTGCCACGGGGGGCGGGAGTGGCCATGAGCAGTTCTTC; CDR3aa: CATGGGSGHEQFF
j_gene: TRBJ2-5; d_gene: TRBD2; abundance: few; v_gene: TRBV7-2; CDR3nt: TGTGCCAGCAGCACCACTAGCGGGGGGGTGGAGACCCAGTACTTC; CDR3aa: CASSTTSGGVETQYF
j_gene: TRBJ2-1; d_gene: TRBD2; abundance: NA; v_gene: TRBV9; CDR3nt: TGTGCCAGCGGGACTAGCGGGGAGAGTGAGAAGTTCTTC; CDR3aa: CASGTSGESEKFF
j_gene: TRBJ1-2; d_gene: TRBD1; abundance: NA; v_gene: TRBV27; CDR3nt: TGTGCCAGCAGCTACGGGACAGGCGTCAATGGCTACACCTTC; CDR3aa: CASSYGTGVNGYTF
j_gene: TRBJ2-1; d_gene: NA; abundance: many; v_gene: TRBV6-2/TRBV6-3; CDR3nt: TGTGCCAGCTTGGATGGTCTGGGGTATGAGCAGTTCTTC; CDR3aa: CASLDGLGYEQFF
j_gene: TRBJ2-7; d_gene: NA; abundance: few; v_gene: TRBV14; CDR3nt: TGTGCCAGCAGCCCCCTTTCGGAGTCCGAGCAGTACTTC; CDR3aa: CASSPLSESEQYF
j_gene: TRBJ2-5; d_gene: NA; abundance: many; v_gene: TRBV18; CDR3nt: TGTGCCAGCAGTCAGAGCCAAGAGACCCAGTACTTC; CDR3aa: CASSQSQETQYF
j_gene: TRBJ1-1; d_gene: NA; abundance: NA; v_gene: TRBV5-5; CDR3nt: TGTGCCAGCAGCTGGGTAGGAGGGGGCACTGAAGCTTTCTTT; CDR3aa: CASSWVGGGTEAFF
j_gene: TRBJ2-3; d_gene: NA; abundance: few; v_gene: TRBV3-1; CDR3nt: TGTGCCAGCAGCCCGACGGGGAATACGCGGTATTTT; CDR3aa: CASSPTGNTRYF
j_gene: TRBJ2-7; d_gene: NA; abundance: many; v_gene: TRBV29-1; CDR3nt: TGCGGCGTCCTCCAAACAGGGAACTCAGACTACGAGCAGTACTTC; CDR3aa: CGVLQTGNSDYEQYF
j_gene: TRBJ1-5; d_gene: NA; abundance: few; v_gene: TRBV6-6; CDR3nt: TGTGCCAGCAGCACCAGGGCAAATCAGCCCCAGCATTTT; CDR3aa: CASSTRANQPQHF
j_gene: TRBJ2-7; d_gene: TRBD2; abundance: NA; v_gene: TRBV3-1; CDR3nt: TGTGCCAGCAGCTCAACCGGGCGGGGGAACTACGAGCAGTACTTC; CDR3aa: CASSSTGRGNYEQYF
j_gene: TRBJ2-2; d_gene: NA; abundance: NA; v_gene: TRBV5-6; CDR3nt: TGTGCCAGCAGCTTACGAGCCTTGAACACCGGGGAGCTGTTTTTT; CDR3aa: CASSLRALNTGELFF